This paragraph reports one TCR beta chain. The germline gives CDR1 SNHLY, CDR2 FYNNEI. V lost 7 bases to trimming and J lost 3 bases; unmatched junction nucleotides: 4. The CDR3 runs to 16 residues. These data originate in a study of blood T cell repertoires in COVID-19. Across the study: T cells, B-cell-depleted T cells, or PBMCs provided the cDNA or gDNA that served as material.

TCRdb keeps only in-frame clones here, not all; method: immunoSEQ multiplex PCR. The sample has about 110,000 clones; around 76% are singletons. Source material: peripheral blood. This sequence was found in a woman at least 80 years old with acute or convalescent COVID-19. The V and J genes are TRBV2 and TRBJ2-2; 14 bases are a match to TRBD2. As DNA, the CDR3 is TGTGCCAGCAAGATGACTAGCGGGAGGGACACCGGGGAGCTGTTTTTT. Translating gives CASKMTSGRDTGELFF.